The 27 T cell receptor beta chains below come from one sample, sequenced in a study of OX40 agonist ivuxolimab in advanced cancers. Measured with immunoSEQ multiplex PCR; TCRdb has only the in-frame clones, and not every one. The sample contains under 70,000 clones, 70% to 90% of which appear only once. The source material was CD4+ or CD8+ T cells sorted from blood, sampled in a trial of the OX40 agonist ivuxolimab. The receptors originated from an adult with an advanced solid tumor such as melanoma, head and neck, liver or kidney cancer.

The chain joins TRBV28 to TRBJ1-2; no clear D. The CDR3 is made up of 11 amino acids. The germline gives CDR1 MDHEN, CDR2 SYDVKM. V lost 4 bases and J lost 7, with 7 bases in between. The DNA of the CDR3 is TGTGCCAGCAGTTCCACCCTTGGCTACACCTTC. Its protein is CASSSTLGYTF.

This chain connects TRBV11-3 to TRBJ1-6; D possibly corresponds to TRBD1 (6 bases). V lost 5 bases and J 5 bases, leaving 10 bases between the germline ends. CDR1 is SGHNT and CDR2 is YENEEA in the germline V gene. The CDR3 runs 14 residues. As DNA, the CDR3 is TGTGCCAGCAGCGTGGCAGGGGATAATTCACCCCTCCACTTT. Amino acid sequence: CASSVAGDNSPLHF.

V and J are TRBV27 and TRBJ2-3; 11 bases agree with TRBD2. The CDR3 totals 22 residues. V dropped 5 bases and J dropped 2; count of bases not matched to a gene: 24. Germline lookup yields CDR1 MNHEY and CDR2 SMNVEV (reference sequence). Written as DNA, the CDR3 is TGTGCCAGCAGTCCAATCACATTTAGCGGGGGGGCGCGTAAGGAGGACACAGATACGCAGTATTTT. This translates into CASSPITFSGGARKEDTDTQYF.

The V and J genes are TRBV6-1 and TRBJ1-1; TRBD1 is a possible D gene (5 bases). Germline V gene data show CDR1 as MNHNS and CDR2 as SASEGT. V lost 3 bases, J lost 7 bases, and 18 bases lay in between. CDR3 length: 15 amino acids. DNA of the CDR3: TGTGCCAGCAGTGATTCCCCGGGGCTGGCCCTTGAAGCTTTCTTT. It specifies CASSDSPGLALEAFF.

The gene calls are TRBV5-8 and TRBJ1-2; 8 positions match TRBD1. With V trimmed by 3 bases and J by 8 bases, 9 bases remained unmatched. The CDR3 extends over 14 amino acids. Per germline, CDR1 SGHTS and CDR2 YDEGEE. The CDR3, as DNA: TGTGCCAGCAGCTCGGACAGGGACCGTGAAGGCTACACCTTC. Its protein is CASSSDRDREGYTF.

The CDR3 reads CASSRDSPAGLSAYF. The DNA of the CDR3 is TGTGCCAGCAGTCGGGACAGCCCCGCGGGCTTAAGTGCGTACTTC. This chain uses TRBV7-8 with TRBJ2-7; 7 positions match TRBD1. Germline loops: CDR1 SGHVS, CDR2 FQNEAQ. The CDR3 runs to 15 residues. Trimming cost V 6 bases and J 12 bases; bases outside gene matches: 20.

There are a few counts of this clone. The CDR3 nucleotides are TGTGCCATCAGTGAGAGGAACACTGAAGCTTTCTTT. Its translation is CAISERNTEAFF. V is TRBV10-3 and J is TRBJ1-1; D remains ambiguous. Trimming cost V 2 bases and J 1 base, with 2 bases left between them. CDR3 length: 12 residues. The V gene's germline CDR1 is ENHRY and CDR2 SYGVKD.

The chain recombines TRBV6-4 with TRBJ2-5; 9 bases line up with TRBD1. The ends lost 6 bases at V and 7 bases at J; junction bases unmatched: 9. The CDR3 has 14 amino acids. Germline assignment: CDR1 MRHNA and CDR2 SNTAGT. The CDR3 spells CASSPSTGGGTQYF. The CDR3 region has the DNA TGTGCCAGCAGCCCCTCGACAGGGGGAGGGACCCAGTACTTC.

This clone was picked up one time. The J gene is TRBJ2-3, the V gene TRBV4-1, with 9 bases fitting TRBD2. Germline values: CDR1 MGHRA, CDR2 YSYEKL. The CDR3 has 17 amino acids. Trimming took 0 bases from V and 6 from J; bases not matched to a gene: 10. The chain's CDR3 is CASSQEMAGGPGDTQYF. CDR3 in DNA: TGCGCCAGCAGCCAAGAGATGGCGGGGGGGCCTGGGGATACGCAGTATTTT.

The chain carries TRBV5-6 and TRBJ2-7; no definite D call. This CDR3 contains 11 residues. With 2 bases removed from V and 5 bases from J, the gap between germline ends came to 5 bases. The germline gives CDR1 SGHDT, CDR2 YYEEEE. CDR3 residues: CASSFANEQYF. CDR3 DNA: TGTGCCAGCAGCTTTGCTAACGAGCAGTACTTC.

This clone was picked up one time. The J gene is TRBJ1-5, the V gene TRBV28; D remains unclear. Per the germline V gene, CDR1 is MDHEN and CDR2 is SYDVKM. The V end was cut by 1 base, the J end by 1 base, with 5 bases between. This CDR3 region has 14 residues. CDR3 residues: CASSLSSSNQPQHF. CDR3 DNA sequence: TGTGCCAGCAGTTTATCGTCGAGCAATCAGCCCCAGCATTTT.

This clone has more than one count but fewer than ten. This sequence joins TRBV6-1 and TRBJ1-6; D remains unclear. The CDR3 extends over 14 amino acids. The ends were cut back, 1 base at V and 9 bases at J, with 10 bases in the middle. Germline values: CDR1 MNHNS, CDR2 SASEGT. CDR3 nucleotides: TGTGCCAGCAGTGAAGTGGATCGCCCTTCACCCCTCCACTTT. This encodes CASSEVDRPSPLHF.

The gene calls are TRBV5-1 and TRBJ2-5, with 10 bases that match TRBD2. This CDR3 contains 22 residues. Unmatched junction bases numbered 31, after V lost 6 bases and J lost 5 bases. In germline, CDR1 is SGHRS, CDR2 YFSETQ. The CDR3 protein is CASTRRARGASGGPGARETQYF. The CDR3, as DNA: TGCGCCAGCACCCGTCGGGCCAGAGGGGCTAGCGGGGGTCCCGGCGCTCGTGAGACCCAGTACTTC.

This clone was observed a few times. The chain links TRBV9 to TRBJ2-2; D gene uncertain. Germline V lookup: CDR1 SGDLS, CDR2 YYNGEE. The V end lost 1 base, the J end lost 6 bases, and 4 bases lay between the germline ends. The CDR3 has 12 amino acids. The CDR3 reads CASSVRSGELFF. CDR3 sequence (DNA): TGTGCCAGCAGCGTAAGGTCCGGGGAGCTGTTTTTT. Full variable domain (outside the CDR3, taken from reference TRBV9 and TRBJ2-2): DSGVTQTPKHLITATGQRVTLRCSPRSGDLSVYWYQQSLDQGLQFLIQYYNGEERAKGNILERFSAQQFPDLHSELNLSSLELGDSALYFCASSVRSGELFFGEGSRLTVL.

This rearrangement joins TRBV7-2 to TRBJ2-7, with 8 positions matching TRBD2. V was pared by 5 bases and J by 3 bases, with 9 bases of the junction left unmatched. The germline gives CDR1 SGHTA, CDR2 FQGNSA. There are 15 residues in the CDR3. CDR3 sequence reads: CASSPGGGAGYEQYF. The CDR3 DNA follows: TGTGCCAGCAGCCCGGGAGGGGGAGCCGGCTACGAGCAGTACTTC.

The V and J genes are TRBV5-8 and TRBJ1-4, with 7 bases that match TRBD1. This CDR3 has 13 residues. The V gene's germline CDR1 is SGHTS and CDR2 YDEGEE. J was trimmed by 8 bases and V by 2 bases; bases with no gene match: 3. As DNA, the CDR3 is TGTGCCAGCAGCTTTGCAGGGGGGGAAAAACTGTTTTTT. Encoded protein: CASSFAGGEKLFF.

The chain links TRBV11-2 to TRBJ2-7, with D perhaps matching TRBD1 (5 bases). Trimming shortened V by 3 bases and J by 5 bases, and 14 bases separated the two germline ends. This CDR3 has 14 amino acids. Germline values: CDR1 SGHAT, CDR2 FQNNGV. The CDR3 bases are TGTGCCAGCAGCTTGCAGGGATGGCCTAACGAGCAGTACTTC. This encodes CASSLQGWPNEQYF.

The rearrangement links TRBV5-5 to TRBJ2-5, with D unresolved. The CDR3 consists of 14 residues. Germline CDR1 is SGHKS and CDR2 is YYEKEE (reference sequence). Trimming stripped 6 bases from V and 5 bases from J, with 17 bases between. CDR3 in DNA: TGTGCCAGCACCACCATCGCAGCGTCGGAGACCCAGTACTTC. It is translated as CASTTIAASETQYF.

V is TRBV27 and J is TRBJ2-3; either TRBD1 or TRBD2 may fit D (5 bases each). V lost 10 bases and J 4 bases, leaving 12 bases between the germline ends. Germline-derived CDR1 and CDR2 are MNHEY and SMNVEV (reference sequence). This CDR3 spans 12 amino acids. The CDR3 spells CATKRGPDTQYF. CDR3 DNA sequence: TGTGCCACTAAGAGGGGACCAGATACGCAGTATTTT.

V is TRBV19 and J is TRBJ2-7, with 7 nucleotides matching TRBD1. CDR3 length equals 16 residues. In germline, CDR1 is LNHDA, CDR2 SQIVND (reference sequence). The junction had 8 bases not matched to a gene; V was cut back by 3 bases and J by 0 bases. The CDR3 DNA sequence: TGTGCCAGTAGTATCCGGGACAGCGTAAGCTCCTACGAGCAGTACTTC. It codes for CASSIRDSVSSYEQYF. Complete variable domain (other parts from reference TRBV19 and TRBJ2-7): DGGITQSPKYLFRKEGQNVTLSCEQNLNHDAMYWYRQDPGQGLRLIYYSQIVNDFQKGDIAEGYSVSREKKESFPLTVTSAQKNPTAFYLCASSIRDSVSSYEQYFGPGTRLTVT.

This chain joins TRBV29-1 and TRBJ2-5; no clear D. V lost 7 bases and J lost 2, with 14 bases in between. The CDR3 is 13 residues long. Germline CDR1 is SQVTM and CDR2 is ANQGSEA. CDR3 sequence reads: CSAGPVQQETQYF. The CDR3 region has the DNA TGCAGCGCCGGCCCAGTACAACAAGAGACCCAGTACTTC.

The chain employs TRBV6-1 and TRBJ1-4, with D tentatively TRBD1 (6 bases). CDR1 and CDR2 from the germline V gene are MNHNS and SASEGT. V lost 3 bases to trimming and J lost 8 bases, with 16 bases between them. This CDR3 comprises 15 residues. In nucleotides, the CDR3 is TGTGCCAGCAGTGACCGCAGGGGCGCGGAAGAAAAACTGTTTTTT. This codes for CASSDRRGAEEKLFF.

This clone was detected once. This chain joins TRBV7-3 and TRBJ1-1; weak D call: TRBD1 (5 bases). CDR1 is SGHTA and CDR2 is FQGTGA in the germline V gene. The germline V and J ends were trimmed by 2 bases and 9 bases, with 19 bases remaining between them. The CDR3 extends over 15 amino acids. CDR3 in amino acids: CASSLALSRGRKAFF. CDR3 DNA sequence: TGTGCCAGCAGCTTAGCGCTAAGTCGGGGCAGGAAAGCTTTCTTT.

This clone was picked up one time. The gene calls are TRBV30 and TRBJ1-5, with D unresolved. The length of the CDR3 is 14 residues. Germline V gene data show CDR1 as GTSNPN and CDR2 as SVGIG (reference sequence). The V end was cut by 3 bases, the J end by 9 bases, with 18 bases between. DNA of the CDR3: TGTGCCTGGAGGGATCCCGGCGGTTTGGGGCCCCAGCATTTT. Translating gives CAWRDPGGLGPQHF.

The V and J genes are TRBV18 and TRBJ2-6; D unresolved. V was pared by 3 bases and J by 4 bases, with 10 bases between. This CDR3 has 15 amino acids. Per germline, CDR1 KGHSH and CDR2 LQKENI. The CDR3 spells CASSPDTSGANVLTF. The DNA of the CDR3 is TGTGCCAGCTCACCGGATACGTCAGGGGCCAACGTCCTGACTTTC.

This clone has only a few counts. The CDR3 sequence: CAWSYYVRPEAFF. The CDR3 coding sequence is TGTGCCTGGAGCTACTACGTACGGCCCGAAGCTTTCTTT. The V and J genes are TRBV30 and TRBJ1-1; D call uncertain. Per germline, CDR1 GTSNPN and CDR2 SVGIG (reference sequence). This CDR3 region has 13 residues. V was shortened by 3 bases and J by 8 bases, with 16 bases between the two germline ends.

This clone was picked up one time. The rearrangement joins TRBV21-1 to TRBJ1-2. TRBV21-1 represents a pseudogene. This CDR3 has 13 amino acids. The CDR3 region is CASSKGKDSGYTF. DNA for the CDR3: TGTGCCAGCAGCAAAGGCAAAGACTCGGGCTACACCTTC.